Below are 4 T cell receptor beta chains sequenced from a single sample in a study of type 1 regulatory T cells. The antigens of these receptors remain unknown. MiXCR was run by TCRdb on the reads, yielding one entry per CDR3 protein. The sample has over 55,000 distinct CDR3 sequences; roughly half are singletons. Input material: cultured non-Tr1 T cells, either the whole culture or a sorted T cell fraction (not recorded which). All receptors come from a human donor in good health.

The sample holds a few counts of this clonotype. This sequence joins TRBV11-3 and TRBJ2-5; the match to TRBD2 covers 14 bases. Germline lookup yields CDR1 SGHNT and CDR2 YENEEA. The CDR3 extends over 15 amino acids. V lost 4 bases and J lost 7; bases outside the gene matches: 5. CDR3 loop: CASSWTSGGFGTQYF. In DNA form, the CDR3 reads TGTGCCAGCAGCTGGACTAGCGGGGGGTTTGGGACCCAGTACTTC.

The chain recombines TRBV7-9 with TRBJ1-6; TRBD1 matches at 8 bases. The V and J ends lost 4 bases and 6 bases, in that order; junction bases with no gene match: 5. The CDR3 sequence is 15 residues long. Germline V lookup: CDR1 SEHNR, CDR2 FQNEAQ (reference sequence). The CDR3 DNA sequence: TGTGCCAGCAGCTCCGGACAGGGCCTTAATTCACCCCTCCACTTT. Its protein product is CASSSGQGLNSPLHF.

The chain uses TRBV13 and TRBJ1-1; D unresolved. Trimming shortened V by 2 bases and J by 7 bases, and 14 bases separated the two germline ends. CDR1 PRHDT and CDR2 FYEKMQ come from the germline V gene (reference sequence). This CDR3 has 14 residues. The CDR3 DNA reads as TGTGCCAGCAGCTTACGGGTCCTGATCGGTGAAGCTTTCTTT. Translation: CASSLRVLIGEAFF. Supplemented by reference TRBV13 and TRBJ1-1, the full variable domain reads AAGVIQSPRHLIKEKRETATLKCYPIPRHDTVYWYQQGPGQDPQFLISFYEKMQSDKGSIPDRFSAQQFSDYHSELNMSSLELGDSALYFCASSLRVLIGEAFFGQGTRLTVV.

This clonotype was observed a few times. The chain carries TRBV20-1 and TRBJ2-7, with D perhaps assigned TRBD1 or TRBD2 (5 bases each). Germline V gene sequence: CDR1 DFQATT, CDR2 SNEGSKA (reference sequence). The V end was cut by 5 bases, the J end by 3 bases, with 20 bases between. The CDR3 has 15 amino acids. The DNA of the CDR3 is TGCAGTGCTGGTATCATCCGGGACCGCGGCTACGAGCAGTACTTC. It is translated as CSAGIIRDRGYEQYF.